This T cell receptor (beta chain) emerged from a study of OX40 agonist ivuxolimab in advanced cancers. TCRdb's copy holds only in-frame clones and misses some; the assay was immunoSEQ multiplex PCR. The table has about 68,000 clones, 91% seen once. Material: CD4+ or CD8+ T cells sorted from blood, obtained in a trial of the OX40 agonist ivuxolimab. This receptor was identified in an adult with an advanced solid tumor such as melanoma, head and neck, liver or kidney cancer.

In nucleotides, the CDR3 is TGCGCCAGCAGCCAAGAGGAGGGCTACGAGCAGTACTTC. The encoded protein is CASSQEEGYEQYF. V gene TRBV4-1 combines with J gene TRBJ2-7, with D possibly being TRBD2 (6 bases). Germline CDR1 MGHRA, CDR2 YSYEKL. The CDR3 contains 13 residues. V was pared by 0 bases and J by 3 bases, with 6 bases between.